The 9 T cell receptor beta chains listed next were all sequenced from one sample in a study of identical twins. One entry per CDR3 protein, called by TCRdb with MiXCR from the 5' RACE reads. The sample includes 430,000 or so distinct CDR3 sequences, 24% seen only once; the top ten take 2.5% to 3.5%. These data were also filed under a second study, of T cells expressing NK-cell markers.

The sample was CD4+ T cells sorted from blood. The receptors were sampled from a woman between 18 and 29 years old in good health.

J is TRBJ1-1 and V is TRBV2; D is unresolved. The V gene lost 6 bases and the J gene lost 0 bases, with 8 bases spanning the gap. Germline CDR1 and CDR2: SNHLY and FYNNEI. This CDR3 comprises 13 residues. CDR3 nucleotides: TGTGCCAGCAGACGTACCATGAACACTGAAGCTTTCTTT. Protein product: CASRRTMNTEAFF.

This clonotype came up a few times. V gene TRBV5-1 combines with J gene TRBJ1-5; 7 bases align to TRBD1. The V gene's germline CDR1 is SGHRS and CDR2 YFSETQ. V shed 0 bases and J 7 bases; nucleotides not matched to a gene: 7. This CDR3 region has 15 residues. CDR3 in DNA: TGCGCCAGCAGCTTGGGTACAGGGGTACGACAGCCCCAGCATTTT. Protein sequence: CASSLGTGVRQPQHF.

V and J are TRBV6-1 and TRBJ2-5; D ambiguous. The CDR3 covers 15 residues. Trimming shortened V by 6 bases and J by 5 bases, and 19 bases separated the two germline ends. Germline V lookup: CDR1 MNHNS, CDR2 SASEGT. The CDR3 DNA sequence: TGTGCCAGCAGCCCCGTGGGAACACTTCGGGAGACCCAGTACTTC. This gives the protein CASSPVGTLRETQYF.

This chain uses TRBV6-1 with TRBJ1-5, with D possibly being TRBD1 (5 bases). The CDR3 consists of 14 residues. Looked up from germline, CDR1 is MNHNS and CDR2 is SASEGT. The V and J ends lost 4 bases and 3 bases respectively, with 10 bases between them. The CDR3 coding sequence is TGTGCCAGCAGTGCCCCAGGGCACAATCAGCCCCAGCATTTT. Translating it yields CASSAPGHNQPQHF.

The CDR3 sequence is CASSRGLAGVTDTQYF. The CDR3 nucleotides are TGTGCCAGCAGTAGAGGACTAGCGGGAGTGACAGATACGCAGTATTTT. The chain links TRBV27 to TRBJ2-3; TRBD2 agrees at 13 bases. With 5 bases clipped from V and 3 bases from J, the junction kept 5 bases outside the gene matches. The CDR3 sequence is 16 residues long. Germline V gene sequence: CDR1 MNHEY, CDR2 SMNVEV (reference sequence).

V is TRBV5-4 and J is TRBJ1-4, with a tentative D call TRBD1 (5 bases). The CDR3 runs 14 residues. Germline CDR1 SGHNT, CDR2 YYREEE (reference sequence). The V and J ends lost 3 bases and 5 bases respectively, with 11 bases between them. The CDR3 is CASSSGRTNEKLFF. For the CDR3, the DNA is TGTGCCAGCAGCTCGGGACGGACAAATGAAAAACTGTTTTTT.

In its sample, this clonotype was seen a few times. The chain has TRBV7-9 and TRBJ1-1; D call uncertain. The CDR3 is 14 residues long. The V and J ends lost 0 bases and 4 bases respectively, with 9 bases between them. Looked up from germline, CDR1 is SEHNR and CDR2 is FQNEAQ (reference sequence). CDR3 sequence reads: CASSLATGFTEAFF. The CDR3 nucleotides read TGTGCCAGCAGCTTAGCGACTGGGTTCACTGAAGCTTTCTTT.

The rearrangement uses TRBV12-3 or TRBV12-4 and TRBJ1-2; perhaps TRBD1 as D (5 bases). V lost 6 bases to trimming and J lost 4 bases, with 15 bases between them. CDR3 size: 14 residues. The CDR3 DNA reads as TGTGCCAGCAGCATTGAAAGGGGCGGCTATGGCTACACCTTC. Amino acids: CASSIERGGYGYTF.

This chain links TRBV5-5 with TRBJ2-7, with TRBD1 matching over 7 bases. CDR3 length: 17 residues. From germline, CDR1 is SGHKS and CDR2 YYEKEE (reference sequence). J was trimmed by 0 bases and V by 0 bases; bases with no gene match: 9. The CDR3: CASSLVGRDRDSYEQYF. In DNA, the CDR3 is TGTGCCAGCAGCTTGGTTGGCCGAGACAGGGACTCCTACGAGCAGTACTTC.